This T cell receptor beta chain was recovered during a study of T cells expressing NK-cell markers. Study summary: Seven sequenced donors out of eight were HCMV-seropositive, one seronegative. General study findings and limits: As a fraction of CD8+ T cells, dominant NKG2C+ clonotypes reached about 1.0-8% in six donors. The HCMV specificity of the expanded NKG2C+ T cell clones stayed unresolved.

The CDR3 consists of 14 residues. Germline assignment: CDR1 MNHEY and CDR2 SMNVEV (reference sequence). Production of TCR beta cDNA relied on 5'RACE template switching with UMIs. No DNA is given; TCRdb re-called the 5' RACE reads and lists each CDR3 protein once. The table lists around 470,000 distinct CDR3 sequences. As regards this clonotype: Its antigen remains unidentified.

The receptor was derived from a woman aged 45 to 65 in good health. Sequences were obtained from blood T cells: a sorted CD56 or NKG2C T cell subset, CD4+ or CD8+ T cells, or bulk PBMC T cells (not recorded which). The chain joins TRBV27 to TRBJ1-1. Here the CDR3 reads CASSFGTEATEAFF.